The present TCR beta chain was sequenced within a study of regulatory T cells in long-lasting Graves disease. The V end lost 6 bases, the J end lost 3 bases, and 20 bases lay between the germline ends. CDR3 length equals 16 residues. The germline V gene encodes CDR1 LNHDA and CDR2 SQIVND (reference sequence). Construction of the TCR beta libraries employed iRepertoire HTBI primers in conjunction with Arm-PCR of CDR3 regions. Each CDR3 protein gets one entry after TCRdb re-called the multiplex PCR reads with MiXCR. The table includes about 530,000 distinct CDR3 sequences, about 16% detected once. The time point denotes: newly diagnosed GD, antithyroid drugs for less than 3 months. From RNA extracted from PBMCs, the TCR library was made. These data were also reused for a study on T cells in Graves' hyperthyroidism and ophthalmopathy. That work adds: HTBI primers were used for first-round RT-PCR of the TCR CDR3.

The chain links TRBV19 to TRBJ1-1; tentatively, D is TRBD1 (6 bases). Sample: peripheral blood mononuclear cells (PBMCs), taken at new diagnosis, from a patient treated with antithyroid drugs. The sequence was collected from a woman aged 40-65 years with Graves disease. This CDR3 reads CASSRTGGPGDTEAFF. The CDR3 DNA reads as TGTGCCAGTAGCCGAACTGGGGGCCCCGGTGACACTGAAGCTTTCTTT.